The present T cell receptor (beta chain) was sequenced within a study of T cell responses to AZD1222 COVID-19 vaccine. Whole-study findings and limits: The donor cohort was predominantly white British with a female majority, and clonal diversity may have been underestimated. Reportedly, close to half of spike-specific TCRs are directed against unmutated variant regions. Regions 160-218 and 743-854 held dominance among vaccine-associated CD4 TCRs, which spanned spike. After two AZD1222 doses, spike-specific TCR breadth and depth rose versus day 0.

The germline V gene encodes CDR1 SNHLY and CDR2 FYNNEI. With 7 bases removed from V and 2 bases from J, the gap between germline ends came to 9 bases. The CDR3 runs 12 residues. Worth noting for this clone: What it recognizes is unknown.

Method: immunoSEQ multiplex PCR; TCRdb's copy keeps in-frame clones and lacks some. Of more than 95,000 clones detected, about 90% appear once; the ten largest clones hold 4.4%. The TCR originated in an adult in good health. Material: peripheral blood, obtained on day 0 of MenACWY control vaccination. The V gene is TRBV2, the J gene TRBJ2-7; D remains unclear. CDR3 nucleotide sequence: TGTGCCAGCACGAAAGAAACCTACGAGCAGTACGTC. The encoded protein is CASTKETYEQYV.